This passage covers 19 T cell receptor beta chains from one sample sequenced in a study of tumor-infiltrating lymphocytes in primary liver carcinoma. From around 500 ng of total RNA, TCR beta-specific cDNA was reverse-transcribed using a constant-region primer. Investigators got TCR beta libraries out of three nested multiplex PCR rounds, done with slightly modified ARM-PCR. With TRBV1-TRBV30 forward primers and a C-beta reverse primer, the first two PCR rounds were run for approximately 9 cycles each. TCRdb reanalysed the multiplex PCR reads using MiXCR and keeps one entry per CDR3 protein. The table lists some 180,000 distinct CDR3 sequences, around 85% of them singletons. Extraction of RNA together with DNA used roughly 19-31 mg of unsorted bulk tissue. The specimen sequenced was tumor tissue from primary liver carcinoma. The receptors here all came from a man aged 35 to 55 with primary liver carcinoma and hepatitis B virus infection.

Turning to this clonotype: Mismatch with germline at one junction end may stem from a read error. The chain recombines TRBV24-1 with TRBJ2-1; 10 bases agree with TRBD1. The germline V gene encodes CDR1 KGHDR and CDR2 SFDVKD. This CDR3 region has 16 residues. CDR3 residues: CATGEGDRGLYNEQFF. Here the CDR3 DNA reads TGTGCCACCGGTGAGGGTGACAGGGGGCTCTACAATGAGCAGTTCTTC.

The V call is TRBV12-3 or TRBV12-4, the J call TRBJ2-3, with 7 bases identical to TRBD2. The CDR3 has 16 residues. The J segment lost 0 bases and the V segment lost 1 base, leaving 4 bases of the junction unmatched. Here the CDR3 reads CASSLDCSGSTDTQYF. For the CDR3, the DNA is TGTGCCAGCAGTTTAGATTGTAGCGGGAGCACAGATACGCAGTATTTT.

Details on this clonotype: At one end, the junction sequence differs from germline, possibly due to a read error. V is TRBV6-1 and J is TRBJ1-5; TRBD1 matches at 10 bases. The CDR3 sequence is 15 residues long. The germline V gene encodes CDR1 MNHNS and CDR2 SASEGT. CDR3: CASSVTGQGNQPQHF. CDR3 in DNA: TGCGCCAGCAGTGTTACGGGACAGGGGAATCAGCCCCAGCATTTT.

To note about this clonotype: The CDR3 does not close with the conserved phenylalanine or tryptophan, likely indicating a read error. The gene calls are TRBV10-3 and TRBJ1-2; perhaps TRBD1 as D (6 bases). The V gene's germline CDR1 is ENHRY and CDR2 SYGVKD. The germline V and J ends were trimmed by 0 bases and 5 bases, with 10 bases remaining between them. CDR3 length: 14 residues. Written as DNA, the CDR3 is TGTGCCATCAGTGAGTCGTCAGGGGAGTATGGCTACACCTTA. This sequence encodes CAISESSGEYGYTL.

Here the CDR3 reads CASSPKGPFDIQYF. The CDR3 nucleotides are TGTGCCAGCAGCCCTAAGGGTCCGTTTGATATACAGTATTTT. The V gene is TRBV11-1, the J gene TRBJ2-3; D gene unclear. The CDR3 loop spans 14 amino acids. In germline, CDR1 is SGHAT, CDR2 FQDESV (reference sequence). The V end lost 5 bases, the J end lost 12 bases, and 21 bases lay between the germline ends.

As to this clonotype: No conserved phenylalanine or tryptophan ends this CDR3, so it is likely a read error. The chain uses TRBV29-1 and TRBJ2-5; 9 bases match TRBD1. Germline CDR1 is SQVTM and CDR2 is ANQGSEA. This CDR3 is built from 13 residues. CDR3 sequence (DNA): TGTAGCGTTGAACACAGGGGGCGAGAGACCCAGTACTCC. Translated, it gives CSVEHRGRETQYS.

The chain has TRBV29-1 and TRBJ2-3; maybe TRBD1 (6 bases). V was pared by 8 bases and J by 3 bases, with 15 bases between. Germline loops: CDR1 SQVTM, CDR2 ANQGSEA. This CDR3 comprises 13 residues. The CDR3 DNA follows: TGCAGCACACTACAGGGAGCAACAGATACGCAGTATTTT. This encodes CSTLQGATDTQYF.

Regarding this clonotype: A much larger clone differs from this one at a single base, so this may be a read error. The V and J genes are TRBV28 and TRBJ1-6; no reliable D call. Per germline, CDR1 MDHEN and CDR2 SYDVKM. This CDR3 comprises 14 residues. V lost 9 bases and J lost 3, with 12 bases in between. CDR3 nucleotides: TGTGCCAGAATTTCGGCCAGCTATAATTCACCCCTCCACTTT. The encoded protein is CARISASYNSPLHF.

The chain combines TRBV5-6 with TRBJ2-2, with D unclear. Germline values: CDR1 SGHDT, CDR2 YYEEEE. The CDR3 runs 12 residues. V dropped 6 bases and J dropped 14 bases, with 17 bases sitting between them. Here the CDR3 reads CASNKTARDLFF. The CDR3 nucleotides are TGTGCCAGCAACAAGACCGCTCGAGACCTGTTTTTT.

Note on this clonotype: It is likely a read error, because the conserved phenylalanine at the end of the CDR3 is missing. The J gene is TRBJ1-1, the V gene TRBV12-3 or TRBV12-4; TRBD1 matches at 11 bases. The CDR3 is 15 residues long. The DNA for the CDR3 is TGTGCCAGCAGTTCCCGGACAGGGGGCAGAACTGAGGCTTTCTTG. Its protein product is CASSSRTGGRTEAFL.

Comment on this clonotype: At one boundary the junction diverges from the germline segment, which might be a read error. The genes are TRBV5-6 and TRBJ1-6; 10 bases line up with TRBD1. Germline values: CDR1 SGHDT, CDR2 YYEEEE. The CDR3 totals 17 residues. The CDR3 protein is CASSPLTGTGVDSPPHF. The CDR3 bases are TGTGCCAGCAGCCCCCTAACCGGGACAGGGGTTGATTCACCCCCCCACTTT.

As concerns this clonotype: A junction boundary mismatches the germline segment, possibly from a read error. The chain is built from TRBV11-1 and TRBJ2-1, with 8 nucleotides matching TRBD2. This CDR3 comprises 15 residues. Germline V CDR1 and CDR2: SGHAT, FQDESV (reference sequence). CDR3 sequence reads: CVSSSTGRGDNGQFF. For the CDR3, the DNA is TGTGTAAGCAGCTCGACCGGGCGGGGGGACAATGGGCAGTTCTTC.

With respect to this clonotype: One junction end disagrees with the germline gene, perhaps due to a read error. The chain joins TRBV4-1 to TRBJ2-5; D may match TRBD1 or TRBD2 (6 bases each). This CDR3 region has 17 residues. CDR1 is MGHRA, CDR2 YSYEKL, per germline. For the CDR3, the DNA is TGCGCCAACAGCCAAGACCACGACGGAGGGGGACAAGAGACCCAGTACTTC. Its protein is CANSQDHDGGGQETQYF.

On this clonotype itself: This CDR3 fails to terminate in the conserved phenylalanine or tryptophan, so it likely reflects a read error. Because the CDR3's place on the DNA is in doubt, the DNA is left out and the CDR3 is given as listed by TCRdb. The rearrangement uses TRBV28 and TRBJ2-3; TRBD2 is the table's D call, not checked against the DNA. CDR1 and CDR2 (germline): MDHEN, SYDVKM. The CDR3 extends over 17 residues, inclusive of both ends. The CDR3 spells CASSLRLLAGATHTHYL.

To note about this clonotype: A read error may account for a junction end that differs from germline. The gene calls are TRBV5-1 and TRBJ2-1, with D tentatively TRBD2 (6 bases). The CDR3 runs to 15 residues. Per germline, CDR1 SGHRS and CDR2 YFSETQ. DNA for the CDR3: TGCGCCAGCAGGTTGGTAGTGACTAGTGACAATGAACAGTTCTTC. Protein product: CASRLVVTSDNEQFF.

The chain has TRBV12-3 or TRBV12-4 and TRBJ2-1, with 7 bases that match TRBD1. V gave up 9 bases and J gave up 12 bases; unmatched junction bases: 23. This CDR3 contains 16 residues. DNA for the CDR3: TGTGCCAGTAGTACGCGGACAGGAGACACACCGGGTAGGCAGTTCTTC. Translation gives CASSTRTGDTPGRQFF.

This rearrangement joins TRBV14 to TRBJ2-1, with D uncertain. Germline V gene data show CDR1 as SGHDN and CDR2 as FVKESK. This CDR3 contains 14 residues. The CDR3 DNA is TGTGGCAGTAGCCCGAGAGTTTTTGGCAATGAGCAGTTCTTC. Its translation: CGSSPRVFGNEQFF.

The count of this clonotype is one. One end of the junction fails to match germline, which may point to a read error. The chain couples TRBV4-2 to TRBJ2-7; D ambiguous. CDR3 length: 13 amino acids. The germline V gene encodes CDR1 LGHNA and CDR2 YNFKEQ. CDR3 sequence (DNA): TGTGCCAGCAGCCAAGAGGGATCCTACGAGCAATACTTC. Translation gives CASSQEGSYEQYF.

Comment on this clonotype: One end of the junction fails to match germline, which may point to a read error. The rearrangement uses TRBV28 and TRBJ2-7; 10 bases are a match to TRBD2. CDR1 and CDR2 from the germline V gene are MDHEN and SYDVKM. CDR3 length equals 15 residues. CDR3 sequence reads: CVSSSRTSGVGEQYF. The CDR3 DNA follows: TGTGTCAGCAGTTCCCGGACTAGCGGTGTCGGAGAGCAGTACTTC.